This T cell receptor beta chain was identified during a study of cytomegalovirus exposure and HLA in healthy donors (dated by TCRdb to between 2016 and 2019). At the level of the whole study: An earlier analysis of 550 to 700 of the donors reported 250 to 300 Gb of sequence data and roughly 100 million unique TCR beta sequences from about 180 million T cells. Of the roughly 420 genotyped donors, roughly 76% were placed in the genetic ancestry cluster associated with self-reported Caucasian donors. A later analysis re-analyzed previously published TCR beta repertoires from approximately 700 donors and added high-resolution HLA genotyping to study TCR occurrence patterns. An early release covering about 600 HLA-typed donors comprised roughly 300 gigabases of sequencing data and tens of millions of unique TCR sequences. Because of strong linkage in the cohort, roughly five DR-DQ haplotypes were treated as single units for association and clustering. To decide whether each TCR beta V gene segment behaved as functional or pseudogenic, an earlier analysis of some 600 of the donors relied on high-throughput TCR beta sequencing. Every discovery cohort repertoire had been produced on one sequencing platform. High-throughput TCR immunosequencing, statistical association of individual TCRs with disease status, and machine learning were combined to predict cytomegalovirus infection status. Alongside the repertoire data, information on donor age, sex, ethnicity and CMV serostatus was compiled. In addition to the first cohort of around 670 subjects, a separate validation cohort of 100 to 150 different subjects was used. In the later analysis, no new phenotypic data were used to find candidate immune exposures; instead, reliance was placed on TCR beta sequences and their occurrence across donors. The study aimed to test whether cataloging public T cell receptors could reveal signatures of past pathogen exposure. The study profiled the T cell repertoires of hundreds of subjects by immunosequencing and related them to cytomegalovirus serostatus. Among a few hundred genotyped donors of the cohort, an average of about 240,000 unique TCR beta nucleotide sequences were sequenced per donor, approximately 20% of them non-productive. Class I and class II HLA loci were covered by the typing at four-digit resolution. Typing coverage varied by locus: about 629-640 donors for A, B, C, DRB1 and DQB1; approximately 500 for DQA1; approximately 570 for DPA1; more than 450 for DPB1. Genome-wide SNP genotypes for about 65% of the 666 donors were used in a later genetic analysis, which treated that subset as a discovery cohort.

Between the V and J ends, shortened by 4 bases and 2 bases respectively, the junction contains 8 bases. The germline V gene (reference sequence) supplies CDR1 LNHNV and CDR2 YYDKDF. The CDR3 runs 13 residues from the cysteine to the phenylalanine. Only CDR3 DNA is held: 39 bases, read in frame from base 1. As regards this clone: The antigen it binds to is not known. Per-base quality was not reported, and no clone a single base away is much larger than it.

The cohort was made up of around 720 healthy bone marrow donors. Cohort members were all nominally healthy when sampled, although unrecorded immune exposures were likely present. The donor tested CMV seronegative, placing the donor among the roughly 340 seronegative members of the cohort. A peripheral blood sample was provided by each donor, and peripheral blood mononuclear cells were used for TCR beta sequencing. Genomic DNA extraction from the blood cell samples was performed with the Qiagen DNeasy Blood Extraction Kit. Receptor libraries were prepared by the immunoSEQ multiplex PCR assay. For the multiplex PCR, a mixture combining 60 forward primers for TCR Vbeta segments and 13 reverse primers for TCR Jbeta segments was used. Amplification of the CDR3 region of rearranged TCR beta genes was performed with a multiplex PCR assay on genomic DNA. On the Illumina HiSeq System, the amplified TCR beta libraries were sequenced as 87-base-pair reads. In the original analysis: Across the 500 to 750 repertoires, a later analysis counted roughly 77 million unique TCR beta chains, 9.5 million to 12 million of which were shared by at least two donors. Raw reads were error-corrected and collapsed into unique sequences by a nearest-neighbor algorithm in which closely related sequences were merged to remove PCR and sequencing errors. V, D and J gene segments were assigned by aligning CDR3 sequences to IMGT reference sequences. For a sequence to be retained, a match of at least six nucleotides to both a V gene segment and a J gene segment was required. A rearrangement was called productive if the CDR3 had no stop codons and remained in frame with V and J, and every other rearrangement was called non-productive. CDR3 was defined according to IMGT convention as the region running from the second conserved V-encoded cysteine to the conserved J-encoded phenylalanine. Sequences without an unambiguous match to a single V gene segment were excluded from the earlier analysis of about 600 of the donors. In an earlier analysis of approximately 550 of the donors, V segments were called functional above 56.7% productive rearrangements and were called segregating when the between-donor standard deviation exceeded 5%. A statistical classification framework was built to diagnose cytomegalovirus status from the catalog of TCR beta chain sequences. A later analysis assigned V and J genes by comparing TCR nucleotide sequences with IMGT/GENE-DB human TR gene sequences. Using the TCRdist pipeline, a later analysis assigned CDR3 sequences along with most-parsimonious VDJ recombination scenarios. In a later analysis, every TCR beta chain was defined by the combination of its CDR3 amino acid sequence and its V-gene family, and reads without a unique V-gene family were dropped. In a later analysis, 500 to 650 highly shared, low-generation-probability nucleotide sequences were removed to address suspected cross-contamination and a sequencing artifact. For each public chain, a later analysis derived a clonal expansion index from normalized ranks of inferred template counts within each repertoire. In a later analysis, generation probabilities were computed using a VDJ recombination model fitted to out-of-frame rearrangements, and the results were checked against IGoR. A later analysis scored TCR-TCR, TCR-HLA and TCR-CMV co-occurrence with hypergeometric tests, applying a repertoire-size bias correction to TCR pairs. In a later analysis, false discovery rates were estimated by permuting HLA or CMV assignments 20 times. In a later analysis, co-occurring TCRs were grouped using DBSCAN, and TCRdist sequence similarity was added for clustering within HLA-allele-positive subsets. For co-occurrence clustering, repertoires with fewer than 30,000 or more than 120,000 public chains were excluded, along with five repertoires with anomalous nucleotide sharing. The table was pulled from immuneACCESS by TCRdb, which kept in-frame rearrangements only. Such tables lose some clones; where checked, under half of the loss comes from unresolved V genes, and the rest has no known cause. V and J calls and clone size are as listed in that table; D and trimming were resolved from the DNA. Across this sample there are about 50,000 clones, with about 82% seen only once. 1.5% to 2% of the sample comes from the top ten.

Study-wide findings and limitations: Presence/absence analyses assumed roughly uniform sequencing depth across donors, an assumption that may not hold. In vitro tests confirmed that a few of the cytomegalovirus-associated TCR beta chains recognize cytomegalovirus antigens. Because counts were too low, seventeen rarely observed V segments, including chromosome 9 orphons, were excluded from the earlier analysis of 587 of the donors. A total of 150 or so TCR beta chains were listed by the study as associated with cytomegalovirus. A cluster of highly shared sequence variants was judged likely to represent a technical artifact of the sequencing pipeline. Most TCR sequences were observed very rarely across donors, whereas some public TCRs were present in many individuals. Because some donors lacked HLA typing at each locus, the association tests relied only on the typed subset. In a later analysis, most CMV-associated TCR beta chains were found to appear HLA-restricted, with HLA associations seemingly driven largely by CMV exposure. Cytomegalovirus status was reported to be diagnosed by the classifier with high specificity and sensitivity in both the original and validation cohorts. The cohort was sequenced for TCR beta chains only, and without alpha or paired-chain data the features that could be detected were limited. According to a later analysis, TCR association rates differed among HLA loci, with DRB1 alleles showing the most associated TCRs and HLA-C alleles showing the fewest. In an earlier analysis of some 640 of the donors, most TCR beta V segments were observed in productive rearrangements about 90% or about 30% of the time, broadly matching IMGT annotations. A further reported finding was that TCR beta sequences accurately predicted the HLA-A and HLA-B alleles for most subjects in the first cohort. Specific HLA alleles were associated with 15,000 to 20,000 TCR beta sequences at a false discovery rate of 0.05 in a later analysis. A later analysis found that HLA-associated TCR beta chains were more clonally expanded and had lower generation probabilities than equally common non-associated chains. An association between a missense DCLRE1C variant and V-gene and J-gene trimming of TCR beta chains was found in a later genetic analysis and replicated in an independent cohort. Correlated functional status among segregating V segments might be attributable to linkage disequilibrium, but an unknown experimental factor could not be ruled out. In a later analysis, several top co-occurrence clusters were reported to appear linked to parvovirus B19, influenza, CMV and Epstein-Barr virus. Assigning TCR associations to individual alleles was difficult when HLA alleles, especially DR and DQ, strongly co-occurred. According to a later genetic analysis, donors in an Asian-associated ancestry cluster had fewer N-insertions in productive TCRs than the roughly 660-donor mean. The authors suggested that the approach could potentially be extended to other disease states and immunological phenotypes. Some IMGT-functional V segments, including TRBV6-2 and TRBV6-3, could not be told apart with the 87-base-pair reads, so those segments were excluded. CMV serostatus was the only immune exposure information available for the cohort.

The sequence derives from a man aged 30 to 39 in good health and CMV-seronegative. The chain employs TRBV15 and TRBJ1-1; no D gene can be assigned with confidence. Sequencing was carried out using PBMCs. The DNA sequence is as follows: TGTGCCACCAGCAACAGACTAAACACTGAAGCTTTCTTT. Its translation reads: CATSNRLNTEAFF.